This TCR beta chain comes out of a study of blood T cell repertoires in COVID-19. For the study at large: Nucleic acid was either cDNA or gDNA, and it came from T cells, B-cell-depleted T cells, or PBMCs.

Sequencing used immunoSEQ multiplex PCR; TCRdb keeps in-frame clones, though not all of them. The sample records roughly 250,000 clones, about nine tenths being singletons. Participants' own reports of clinical history determined their cohort assignment. Germline V gene sequence: CDR1 MNHEY, CDR2 SVGAGI. CDR3 length: 12 amino acids. Trimming removed 6 bases from V and 5 bases from J, with 10 bases in between. V usage is TRBV6-5 and J usage is TRBJ1-1; D remains ambiguous. Sequenced material: PBMCs or T cells enriched from blood (not recorded which). The sequence was obtained from a woman between 18 and 29 years old who had recovered from COVID-19. The chain's CDR3 is CASSVGGTEAFF. For the CDR3, the DNA is TGTGCCAGCAGCGTAGGAGGGACTGAAGCTTTCTTT.